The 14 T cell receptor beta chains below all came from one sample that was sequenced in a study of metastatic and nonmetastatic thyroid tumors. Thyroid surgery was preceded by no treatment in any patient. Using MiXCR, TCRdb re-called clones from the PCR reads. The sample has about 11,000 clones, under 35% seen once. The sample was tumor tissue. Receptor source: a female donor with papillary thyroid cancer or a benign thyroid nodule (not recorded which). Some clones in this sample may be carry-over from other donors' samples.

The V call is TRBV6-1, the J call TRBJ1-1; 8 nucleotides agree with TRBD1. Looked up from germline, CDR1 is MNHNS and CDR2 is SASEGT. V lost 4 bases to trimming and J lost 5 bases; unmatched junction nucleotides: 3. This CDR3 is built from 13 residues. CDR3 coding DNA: TGTGCCAGCAGTGTTCAGGGGGCTACTGAAGCTTTCTTT. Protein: CASSVQGATEAFF.

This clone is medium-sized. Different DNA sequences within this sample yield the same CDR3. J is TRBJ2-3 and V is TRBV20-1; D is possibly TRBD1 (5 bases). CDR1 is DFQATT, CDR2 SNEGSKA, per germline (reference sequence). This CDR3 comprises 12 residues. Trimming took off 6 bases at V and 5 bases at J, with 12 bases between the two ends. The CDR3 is CSADIHGDTQYF. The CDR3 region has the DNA TGCAGTGCGGACATACATGGAGATACGCAGTATTTT.

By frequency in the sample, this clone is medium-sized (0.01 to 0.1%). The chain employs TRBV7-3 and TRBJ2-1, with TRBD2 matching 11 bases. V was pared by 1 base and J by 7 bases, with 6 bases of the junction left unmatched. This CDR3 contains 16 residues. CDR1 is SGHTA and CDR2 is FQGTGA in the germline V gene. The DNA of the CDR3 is TGTGCCAGCAGCTTAAAATCTAGCGGGGGGTTAAATGAGCAGTTCTTC. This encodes CASSLKSSGGLNEQFF.

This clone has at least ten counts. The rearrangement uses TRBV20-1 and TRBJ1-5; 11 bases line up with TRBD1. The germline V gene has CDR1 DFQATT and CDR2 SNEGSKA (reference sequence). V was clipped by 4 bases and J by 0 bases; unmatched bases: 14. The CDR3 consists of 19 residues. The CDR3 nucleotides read TGCAGTGCTAATCCTCCTCGGACAGGGGGCACTTATAGCAATCAGCCCCAGCATTTT. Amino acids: CSANPPRTGGTYSNQPQHF.

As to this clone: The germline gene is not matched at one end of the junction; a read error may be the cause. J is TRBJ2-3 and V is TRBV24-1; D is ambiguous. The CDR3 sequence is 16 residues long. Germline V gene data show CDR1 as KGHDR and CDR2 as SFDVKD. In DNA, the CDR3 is TGTGCCACCTGTGATCCGTGGTTAAGAGGCATAGATACGCAGTATTTT. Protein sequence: CATCDPWLRGIDTQYF.

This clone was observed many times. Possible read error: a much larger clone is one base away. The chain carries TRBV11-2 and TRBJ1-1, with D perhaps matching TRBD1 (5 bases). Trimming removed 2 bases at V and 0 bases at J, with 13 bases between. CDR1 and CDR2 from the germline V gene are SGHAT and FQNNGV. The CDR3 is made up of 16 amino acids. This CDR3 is CASSLFQGVLNTEAFF. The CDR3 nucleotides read TGTGCCAGCAGCTTATTTCAGGGAGTATTGAACACTGAAGCTTTCTTT.

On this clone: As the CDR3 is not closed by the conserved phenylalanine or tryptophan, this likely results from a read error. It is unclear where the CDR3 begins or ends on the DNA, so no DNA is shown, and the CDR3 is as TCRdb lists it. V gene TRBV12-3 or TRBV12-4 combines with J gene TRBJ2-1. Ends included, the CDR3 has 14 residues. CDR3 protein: CASSLSGLYNEQLL.

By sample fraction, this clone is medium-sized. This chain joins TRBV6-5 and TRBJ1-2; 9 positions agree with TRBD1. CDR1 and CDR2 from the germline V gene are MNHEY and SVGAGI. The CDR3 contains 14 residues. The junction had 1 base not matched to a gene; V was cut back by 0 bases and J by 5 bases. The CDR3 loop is CASSYSDRGYGYTF. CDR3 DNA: TGTGCCAGCAGTTACTCGGACAGGGGATATGGCTACACCTTC.

DNA of the CDR3: TGTGCCAGCTCGGGACAGGTCAACTATGGCTACACCTTC. This encodes CASSGQVNYGYTF. V is TRBV2 and J is TRBJ1-2; 8 bases match TRBD1. The CDR3 totals 13 residues. Looked up from germline, CDR1 is SNHLY and CDR2 is FYNNEI. V was pared by 8 bases and J by 2 bases, with 4 bases of the junction left unmatched.

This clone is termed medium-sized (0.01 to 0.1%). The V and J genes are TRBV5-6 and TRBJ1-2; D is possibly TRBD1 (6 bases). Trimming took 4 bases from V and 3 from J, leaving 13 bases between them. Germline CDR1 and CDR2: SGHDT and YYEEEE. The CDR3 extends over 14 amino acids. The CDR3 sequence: CASSPVQGHYGYTF. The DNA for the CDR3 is TGTGCCAGCAGCCCCGTACAGGGCCACTATGGCTACACCTTC.

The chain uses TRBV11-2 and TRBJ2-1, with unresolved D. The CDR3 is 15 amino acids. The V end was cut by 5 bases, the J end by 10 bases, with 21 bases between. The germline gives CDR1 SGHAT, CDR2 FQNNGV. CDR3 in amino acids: CASSPRSGPEREQFF. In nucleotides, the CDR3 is TGTGCCAGCAGCCCTCGGTCCGGCCCGGAGAGGGAGCAGTTCTTC. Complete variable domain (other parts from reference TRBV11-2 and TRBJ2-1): EAGVAQSPRYKIIEKRQSVAFWCNPISGHATLYWYQQILGQGPKLLIQFQNNGVVDDSQLPKDRFSAERLKGVDSTLKIQPAKLEDSAVYLCASSPRSGPEREQFFGPGTRLTVL.

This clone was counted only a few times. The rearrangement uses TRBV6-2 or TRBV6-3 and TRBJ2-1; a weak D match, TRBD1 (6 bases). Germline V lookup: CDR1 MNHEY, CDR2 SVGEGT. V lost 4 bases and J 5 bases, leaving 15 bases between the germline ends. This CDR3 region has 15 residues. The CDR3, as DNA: TGTGCCAGCAGTTCCGGACAGCCGTCCAACAATGAGCAGTTCTTC. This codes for CASSSGQPSNNEQFF.

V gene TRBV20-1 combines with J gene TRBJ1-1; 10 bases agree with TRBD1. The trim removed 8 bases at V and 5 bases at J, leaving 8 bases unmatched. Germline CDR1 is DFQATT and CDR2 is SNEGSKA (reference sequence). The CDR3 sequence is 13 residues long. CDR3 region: CSTRTGGVTEAFF. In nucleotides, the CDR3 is TGCAGTACGAGGACAGGGGGGGTTACTGAAGCTTTCTTT.

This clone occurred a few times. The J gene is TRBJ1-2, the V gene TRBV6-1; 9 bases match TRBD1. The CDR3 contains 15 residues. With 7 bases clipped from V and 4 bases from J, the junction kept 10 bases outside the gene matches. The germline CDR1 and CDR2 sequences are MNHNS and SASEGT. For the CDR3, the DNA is TGTGCCAGCAACTCCCAGGGACAGGGTGGCTATGGCTACACCTTC. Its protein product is CASNSQGQGGYGYTF.